Below are 23 T cell receptor beta chains sequenced from a single sample in a study of blood T cell repertoires in COVID-19. Using immunoSEQ multiplex PCR, the repertoire was profiled, and TCRdb retains in-frame clones only, with some absent. The sample lists approximately 240,000 clones; approximately 90% were seen once. Sequencing used peripheral blood. The receptors stem from a young woman who had recovered from COVID-19.

The chain couples TRBV6-5 to TRBJ2-1, with D maybe TRBD1 (7 bases). Germline-derived CDR1 and CDR2 are MNHEY and SVGAGI. CDR3 length: 15 residues. Trimming removed 7 bases at V and 1 base at J, with 14 bases between. CDR3: CASTGAGGSYNEQFF. CDR3 sequence (DNA): TGTGCCAGCACGGGGGCAGGGGGATCCTACAATGAGCAGTTCTTC.

The J gene is TRBJ1-1, the V gene TRBV9; D may be TRBD1 (6 bases). There are 15 residues in the CDR3. The V gene lost 2 bases and the J gene lost 3 bases, with 14 bases spanning the gap. Germline CDR1 reads SGDLS; CDR2 reads YYNGEE. Here the CDR3 reads CASSVSYTGYTEAFF. Here the CDR3 DNA reads TGTGCCAGCAGCGTCTCATACACAGGGTACACTGAAGCTTTCTTT. Using reference TRBV9 and TRBJ1-1 for the parts outside the CDR3, the full variable domain is DSGVTQTPKHLITATGQRVTLRCSPRSGDLSVYWYQQSLDQGLQFLIQYYNGEERAKGNILERFSAQQFPDLHSELNLSSLELGDSALYFCASSVSYTGYTEAFFGQGTRLTVV.

This clone has only a few counts. The V gene is TRBV4-1, the J gene TRBJ1-1, with a possible D match to TRBD1 (5 bases). V lost 2 bases and J lost 0, with 10 bases in between. Germline lookup yields CDR1 MGHRA and CDR2 YSYEKL. The CDR3 covers 15 residues. Here the CDR3 DNA reads TGCGCCAGCAGCCAAAGCCCAGGGATGAACACTGAAGCTTTCTTT. Amino acids: CASSQSPGMNTEAFF.

This chain connects TRBV2 to TRBJ1-1; D is unresolved. V lost 2 bases and J lost 1, with 8 bases in between. This CDR3 is built from 14 residues. Germline V gene sequence: CDR1 SNHLY, CDR2 FYNNEI. CDR3 sequence (DNA): TGTGCCAGCAGTGAACGAGCGGGGAACACTGAAGCTTTCTTT. This gives the protein CASSERAGNTEAFF.

This chain links TRBV30 with TRBJ2-1; 11 bases map to TRBD2. CDR1 GTSNPN and CDR2 SVGIG come from the germline V gene (reference sequence). CDR3 length: 16 amino acids. The J segment lost 3 bases and the V segment lost 3 bases, leaving 7 bases of the junction unmatched. In nucleotides, the CDR3 is TGTGCCTGGAGACCCGGGACTAGCGGATTCTACAATGAGCAGTTCTTC. Translating gives CAWRPGTSGFYNEQFF.

This chain connects TRBV5-1 to TRBJ2-1, with 7 bases fitting TRBD2. The CDR3 totals 15 residues. The germline gives CDR1 SGHRS, CDR2 YFSETQ. V shed 4 bases and J 2 bases; nucleotides not matched to a gene: 6. CDR3 DNA sequence: TGCGCCAGCAGCCCGATTGCGGGAGCCTACAATGAGCAGTTCTTC. It codes for CASSPIAGAYNEQFF.

This clone came up a few times. V gene TRBV7-2 combines with J gene TRBJ2-7, with D possibly being TRBD2 (6 bases). V was trimmed by 5 bases and J by 2 bases, leaving 13 bases between them. This CDR3 comprises 14 residues. Germline values: CDR1 SGHTA, CDR2 FQGNSA. The CDR3 region is CASSPSGLTYEQYF. The CDR3 nucleotides are TGTGCCAGCAGCCCGAGCGGACTAACCTACGAGCAGTACTTC.

The J gene is TRBJ2-1, the V gene TRBV19; 8 nucleotides agree with TRBD2. Trimming took 4 bases from V and 3 from J; bases not matched to a gene: 11. The CDR3 has 17 residues. Germline values: CDR1 LNHDA, CDR2 SQIVND (reference sequence). The CDR3 DNA sequence: TGTGCCAGTAGTACCGGCTCCGGGGGGGCCTACTACAATGAGCAGTTCTTC. Translating it yields CASSTGSGGAYYNEQFF.

This sequence joins TRBV5-4 and TRBJ2-7; 7 nucleotides line up with TRBD1. This CDR3 is built from 14 residues. J was trimmed by 1 base and V by 5 bases; bases with no gene match: 6. The germline gives CDR1 SGHNT, CDR2 YYREEE (reference sequence). As DNA, the CDR3 is TGTGCCAGCAGTTACCGGGACAGTTCCTACGAGCAGTACTTC. Translating it yields CASSYRDSSYEQYF.

This chain joins TRBV7-3 and TRBJ2-3, with 8 bases identical to TRBD2. The germline CDR1 and CDR2 sequences are SGHTA and FQGTGA. The CDR3 contains 14 residues. Unmatched junction bases numbered 3, after V lost 2 bases and J lost 5 bases. CDR3 nucleotides: TGTGCCAGCAGCTTACTAGCGGGCTTAGATACGCAGTATTTT. It yields the protein CASSLLAGLDTQYF.

The chain links TRBV5-1 to TRBJ1-2, with 8 bases identical to TRBD1. The CDR3 is made up of 14 amino acids. V trimming: 7 bases; J trimming: 3 bases; junction bases outside the gene matches: 8. The germline V gene encodes CDR1 SGHRS and CDR2 YFSETQ. This CDR3 is CASGTGHIDYGYTF. The CDR3 bases are TGCGCCAGCGGGACAGGCCATATAGACTATGGCTACACCTTC.

Here the CDR3 DNA reads TGTGCCAACACTAAACCGGGACTAGCGGGAGGAGAATACAATGAGCAGTTCTTC. Encoded protein: CANTKPGLAGGEYNEQFF. The rearrangement joins TRBV2 to TRBJ2-1, with 15 bases lining up with TRBD2. The CDR3 sequence is 18 residues long. CDR1 and CDR2 (germline): SNHLY, FYNNEI. The trim removed 10 bases at V and 4 bases at J, leaving 14 bases unmatched.

The chain combines TRBV10-3 with TRBJ2-2, with TRBD1 as a possible D gene (5 bases). Per the germline V gene, CDR1 is ENHRY and CDR2 is SYGVKD. The V end lost 5 bases, the J end lost 6 bases, and 7 bases lay between the germline ends. The length of the CDR3 is 12 residues. CDR3 in amino acids: CAISPGSGELFF. The DNA for the CDR3 is TGTGCCATCAGTCCAGGGTCCGGGGAGCTGTTTTTT.

The gene calls are TRBV19 and TRBJ2-1, with D tentatively TRBD1 (6 bases). The CDR3 covers 16 residues. The ends were cut back, 1 base at V and 6 bases at J, with 16 bases in the middle. The V gene's germline CDR1 is LNHDA and CDR2 SQIVND (reference sequence). The CDR3 nucleotides are TGTGCCAGTAGTATAGTAGGGGGACAAATATTCAATGAGCAGTTCTTC. Its protein is CASSIVGGQIFNEQFF.

This clone is a singleton in its sample. The chain has TRBV12-5 and TRBJ1-2; TRBD1 is a possible D gene (6 bases). Trimming cost V 9 bases and J 8 bases, with 16 bases left between them. This CDR3 has 12 residues. Germline CDR1 LGHNT, CDR2 FRNRAP. The CDR3 protein is CASSSGAYGYTF. CDR3 DNA: TGTGCTAGCTCCTCAGGGGCCTACGGCTACACCTTC.

This sequence joins TRBV7-2 and TRBJ2-5; tentative D call: TRBD2 (6 bases). Germline CDR1 SGHTA, CDR2 FQGNSA. The CDR3 totals 15 residues. V was shortened by 5 bases and J by 5 bases, with 18 bases between the two germline ends. The CDR3: CASSPGPRGSETQYF. The CDR3 DNA sequence: TGTGCCAGCAGCCCTGGCCCTCGGGGGAGTGAGACCCAGTACTTC.

V and J are TRBV7-2 and TRBJ2-1, with 7 bases aligning to TRBD1. Germline CDR1 is SGHTA and CDR2 is FQGNSA. The V gene end was trimmed by 5 bases and the J gene end by 5 bases; junction bases not matched to a gene: 12. The length of the CDR3 is 16 residues. In nucleotides, the CDR3 is TGTGCCAGCAGCCAGGGGGTGAGGCTACCGGACAATGAGCAGTTCTTC. Translating gives CASSQGVRLPDNEQFF.

J is TRBJ2-5 and V is TRBV6-5, with D possibly matching TRBD2 (6 bases). CDR1 MNHEY and CDR2 SVGAGI come from the germline V gene. V shed 2 bases and J shed 5 bases, with 12 bases lying between them. The CDR3 sequence is 14 residues long. The DNA for the CDR3 is TGTGCCAGCAGTTACAATCCAGGAGGGGAGACCCAGTACTTC. Its translation: CASSYNPGGETQYF.

The CDR3 sequence: CASSLDSNTEAFF. The CDR3 DNA reads TGTGCCAGCAGCTTGGACTCGAACACTGAAGCTTTCTTT. The V call is TRBV5-4, the J call TRBJ1-1; D is unclear. Germline values: CDR1 SGHNT, CDR2 YYREEE (reference sequence). The CDR3 totals 13 residues. The V end was cut by 0 bases, the J end by 1 base, with 4 bases between.

This clone was seen a handful of times. The chain is built from TRBV4-1 and TRBJ2-2, with 7 bases identical to TRBD2. CDR1 MGHRA and CDR2 YSYEKL come from the germline V gene. V shed 0 bases, J shed 14 bases, and the junction held 6 bases outside the gene matches. CDR3 length: 13 amino acids. The chain's CDR3 is CASSQDWSGNLFF. The CDR3 DNA follows: TGCGCCAGCAGCCAAGATTGGAGCGGGAATCTGTTTTTT.

CDR3 sequence reads: CASSFGASGSVEQYF. CDR3 DNA: TGTGCCAGCAGTTTCGGGGCTAGCGGGAGTGTCGAGCAGTACTTC. The chain employs TRBV27 and TRBJ2-7, with TRBD2 matching over 10 bases. The CDR3 is 15 residues long. J was trimmed by 6 bases and V by 3 bases; bases with no gene match: 8. CDR1 is MNHEY, CDR2 SMNVEV, per germline (reference sequence).

This clone occurred once. The CDR3 here is CSVKTGDGNTIYF. Here the CDR3 DNA reads TGCAGCGTCAAGACAGGGGACGGAAACACCATATATTTT. This chain uses TRBV29-1 with TRBJ1-3; 8 nucleotides match TRBD1. V shed 6 bases, J shed 4 bases, and the junction held 5 bases outside the gene matches. The CDR3 spans 13 residues. Germline loops: CDR1 SQVTM, CDR2 ANQGSEA.

The chain recombines TRBV10-2 with TRBJ1-5, with 10 bases that match TRBD1. Germline V gives CDR1 WSHSY, CDR2 SAAADI. The ends lost 10 bases at V and 2 bases at J; junction bases unmatched: 8. The CDR3 sequence is 15 residues long. CDR3 coding DNA: TGCGCCACCGACATAGGGACAGGGGGCAATCAGCCCCAGCATTTT. Protein sequence: CATDIGTGGNQPQHF.